Below, 24 T cell receptor beta chains from the same sample are listed, as sequenced in a study of blood T cells in healthy people across ages. A J-beta primer mix and a sample-barcoded 5' primer were used in a second PCR of roughly 7 to 12 cycles. One entry per CDR3 protein results from TCRdb running MiXCR on the 5' RACE reads. The sample has around 1,500,000 distinct CDR3 sequences, approximately 38% seen once. The sample consisted of blood. The receptors derive from a woman aged 18-29 years in good health.

The J gene is TRBJ1-1, the V gene TRBV5-5; TRBD1 might be the D (6 bases). Trimming cost V 4 bases and J 1 base, with 14 bases left between them. This CDR3 spans 15 amino acids. Germline V gives CDR1 SGHKS, CDR2 YYEKEE (reference sequence). CDR3 in DNA: TGTGCCAGCAGCATGGCCCAGGGGAGGAACACTGAAGCTTTCTTT. Residues: CASSMAQGRNTEAFF.

The chain joins TRBV10-3 to TRBJ2-7; 9 bases agree with TRBD1. V dropped 3 bases and J dropped 5; count of bases not matched to a gene: 11. The CDR3 consists of 16 residues. CDR1 ENHRY and CDR2 SYGVKD come from the germline V gene. The chain's CDR3 is CAISETGTGSSHEQYF. CDR3 nucleotide sequence: TGTGCCATCAGTGAAACCGGGACAGGGAGTAGCCACGAGCAGTACTTC.

The J gene is TRBJ2-1, the V gene TRBV7-7; a weak D match, TRBD2 (6 bases). V lost 1 base, J lost 8 bases, and 15 bases lay in between. There are 15 residues in the CDR3. CDR1 is SSHAT and CDR2 is FNYEAQ in the germline V gene (reference sequence). CDR3 sequence (DNA): TGTGCCAGCAGCTTAGGGACCGTAACGGGGGATGAGCAGTTCTTC. Its protein is CASSLGTVTGDEQFF.

In DNA form, the CDR3 reads TGTGCCAGCAGTTTATATACAGGGGAGTACGAGCAGTACTTC. It translates to CASSLYTGEYEQYF. The J gene is TRBJ2-4, the V gene TRBV27, with TRBD1 identical over 7 bases. The DNA end is a closer match to TRBJ2-7, so the J assignment may be wrong. The CDR3 extends over 14 amino acids. CDR1 is MNHEY, CDR2 SMNVEV, per germline (reference sequence).

The chain carries TRBV11-1 and TRBJ2-3; D is perhaps TRBD2 (6 bases). CDR3 length: 16 amino acids. The germline V and J ends were trimmed by 5 bases and 2 bases, with 17 bases remaining between them. Germline loops: CDR1 SGHAT, CDR2 FQDESV (reference sequence). CDR3 DNA sequence: TGTGCCAGCAGCCCGGGGGTGAATGAAAACACAGATACGCAGTATTTT. Amino acid sequence: CASSPGVNENTDTQYF.

The chain has TRBV29-1 and TRBJ2-7; D unclear. The CDR3 covers 10 residues. Germline CDR1 reads SQVTM; CDR2 reads ANQGSEA. The germline V and J ends were trimmed by 7 bases and 7 bases, with 11 bases remaining between them. The CDR3 loop is CSARWSEQYF. In DNA form, the CDR3 reads TGCAGCGCGCGTTGGAGTGAGCAGTACTTC.

The chain combines TRBV7-2 with TRBJ2-1; a possible D gene is TRBD1 (5 bases). The J call may be incorrect, as the DNA end agrees better with TRBJ2-7. Germline assignment: CDR1 SGHTA and CDR2 FQGNSA. The CDR3 covers 16 residues. The CDR3 nucleotides are TGTGCCAGCAGCTTGGCTGGGGCCCTATCCTACAATGAGCAGTACTTC. Translation gives CASSLAGALSYNEQYF.

This clonotype was found a few times. The chain employs TRBV20-1 and TRBJ2-1; TRBD2 matches 12 bases. V gave up 6 bases and J gave up 0 bases; unmatched junction bases: 12. This CDR3 region has 18 residues. Germline CDR1 is DFQATT and CDR2 is SNEGSKA (reference sequence). CDR3 loop: CSALTSGGIERSYNEQFF. The CDR3 bases are TGCAGTGCCTTGACTAGCGGGGGCATCGAGCGCTCCTACAATGAGCAGTTCTTC.

A few counts support this clonotype. The genes are TRBV29-1 and TRBJ2-2, with 8 nucleotides matching TRBD2. The V and J ends lost 3 bases and 6 bases, in that order; junction bases with no gene match: 6. The CDR3 is made up of 14 amino acids. Germline-derived CDR1 and CDR2 are SQVTM and ANQGSEA. The CDR3 is CSVEERESAGELFF. CDR3 nucleotide sequence: TGCAGCGTTGAGGAGCGGGAGAGCGCCGGGGAGCTGTTTTTT.

This clonotype occurred a few times. This chain uses TRBV6-5 with TRBJ2-3; D is perhaps TRBD1 or TRBD2 (5 bases each). CDR3 length equals 17 residues. The ends were cut back, 0 bases at V and 1 base at J, with 14 bases in the middle. From germline, CDR1 is MNHEY and CDR2 SVGAGI. The CDR3 DNA reads as TGTGCCAGCAGTTACTCGTACGGTGGGGGAGGCACAGATACGCAGTATTTT. It specifies CASSYSYGGGGTDTQYF.

This chain links TRBV20-1 with TRBJ2-7, with D perhaps TRBD1 (6 bases). The CDR3 has 12 residues. The germline V and J ends were trimmed by 5 bases and 3 bases, with 11 bases remaining between them. Germline V gene lookup returns CDR1 DFQATT and CDR2 SNEGSKA (reference sequence). Written as DNA, the CDR3 is TGCAGTGCTCCAGAGGGGGTCTACGAGCAGTACTTC. Translation: CSAPEGVYEQYF.

A few counts support this clonotype. This chain connects TRBV11-3 to TRBJ2-1; possibly TRBD2 for D (5 bases). V lost 3 bases to trimming and J lost 7 bases, with 13 bases between them. Germline assignment: CDR1 SGHNT and CDR2 YENEEA. CDR3 length equals 14 residues. The CDR3 DNA sequence: TGTGCCAGCAGCTTCACTGGGCGAGGGAATGAGCAGTTCTTC. This encodes CASSFTGRGNEQFF.

The V gene is TRBV20-1, the J gene TRBJ2-1, with 7 bases that match TRBD2. CDR1 is DFQATT, CDR2 SNEGSKA, per germline (reference sequence). The CDR3 sequence is 13 residues long. Losses at the gene ends were 6 bases for V and 13 bases for J; bases not matched to a gene: 15. CDR3 protein: CSAHLAAQETQFF. The CDR3 DNA sequence: TGCAGTGCCCATCTAGCGGCGCAAGAGACTCAGTTCTTC.

The chain uses TRBV6-2 or TRBV6-3 and TRBJ2-1, with TRBD2 matching over 12 bases. Germline V CDR1 and CDR2: MNHEY, SVGEGT. V was pared by 9 bases and J by 6 bases, with 9 bases of the junction left unmatched. The CDR3 is 15 amino acids. CDR3 protein: CASAAGTSGLNEQFF. As DNA, the CDR3 is TGTGCCAGTGCCGCCGGGACTAGCGGGCTCAATGAGCAGTTCTTC.

This clonotype occurred many times. J is TRBJ2-1 and V is TRBV7-2; D gene uncertain. This CDR3 has 11 amino acids. Germline V CDR1 and CDR2: SGHTA, FQGNSA. The ends were cut back, 3 bases at V and 6 bases at J, with 3 bases in the middle. The CDR3 DNA follows: TGTGCCAGCAGCTTTCTCAATGAGCAGTTCTTC. It codes for CASSFLNEQFF.

CDR3 DNA sequence: TGTGCCAGCAGCATTTTAAACCGAGGGGACACTGAAGCTTTCTTT. It specifies CASSILNRGDTEAFF. J is TRBJ1-1 and V is TRBV21-1; the D call in the table, TRBD1, was not verified against the DNA. TRBV21-1 is assigned pseudogene status. There are 15 residues in the CDR3.

V usage is TRBV7-6 and J usage is TRBJ2-1; D not certain. V lost 5 bases, J lost 9 bases, and 14 bases lay in between. This CDR3 is 13 amino acids long. Germline CDR1 is SGHVS and CDR2 is FNYEAQ. This CDR3 reads CASSPPTGREQFF. The CDR3 DNA is TGTGCCAGCAGCCCCCCTACCGGGCGTGAGCAGTTCTTC. The full variable domain, its missing parts supplied by reference TRBV7-6 and TRBJ2-1, is GAGVSQSPRYKVTKRGQDVALRCDPISGHVSLYWYRQALGQGPEFLTYFNYEAQQDKSGLPNDRFSAERPEGSISTLTIQRTEQRDSAMYRCASSPPTGREQFFGPGTRLTVL.

This sequence joins TRBV20-1 and TRBJ2-1, with 7 bases identical to TRBD2. This CDR3 has 15 residues. V lost 1 base and J lost 4; bases outside the gene matches: 7. CDR1 and CDR2 from the germline V gene are DFQATT and SNEGSKA (reference sequence). CDR3 sequence (DNA): TGCAGTGCTAGAGTACGGGCGGGAGCATACAATGAGCAGTTCTTC. Amino acid sequence: CSARVRAGAYNEQFF.

This clonotype has more than one count but fewer than ten. This chain uses TRBV12-3 or TRBV12-4 with TRBJ2-3, with 14 bases identical to TRBD2. The CDR3 length is 17 residues. V trimming: 6 bases; J trimming: 3 bases; junction bases outside the gene matches: 8. The CDR3 nucleotides are TGTGCCAGCAGGGAGACCCGGACTAGCGGGAGGACAGATACGCAGTATTTT. Protein product: CASRETRTSGRTDTQYF.

This clonotype has only a few counts. This chain joins TRBV7-3 and TRBJ2-5; 10 nucleotides agree with TRBD2. V gave up 0 bases and J gave up 3 bases; unmatched junction bases: 1. Per the germline V gene, CDR1 is SGHTA and CDR2 is FQGTGA. CDR3 length: 15 amino acids. CDR3 protein: CASSLTGTSEETQYF. CDR3 in DNA: TGTGCCAGCAGCTTAACCGGGACTAGCGAAGAGACCCAGTACTTC.

This chain connects TRBV4-1 to TRBJ2-7; no firm D call. Germline V CDR1 and CDR2: MGHRA, YSYEKL. V lost 3 bases and J 3 bases, leaving 12 bases between the germline ends. CDR3 length equals 14 residues. The CDR3 sequence is CASSQPGTLYEQYF. CDR3 sequence (DNA): TGCGCCAGCAGCCAGCCGGGCACCCTCTACGAGCAGTACTTC.

This chain uses TRBV27 with TRBJ2-5, with unresolved D. Trimming left V 6 bases short and J 0 bases short, with 8 bases between. Germline V gene lookup returns CDR1 MNHEY and CDR2 SMNVEV (reference sequence). This CDR3 contains 13 residues. CDR3 sequence reads: CASSRANQETQYF. DNA of the CDR3: TGTGCCAGCAGCCGGGCTAACCAAGAGACCCAGTACTTC.

The V gene is TRBV20-1, the J gene TRBJ2-7, with D possibly called TRBD1 or TRBD2 (5 bases each). Between the trimmed V and J ends, which lost 5 bases and 4 bases, there was a span of 21 bases. Germline CDR1 and CDR2: DFQATT and SNEGSKA (reference sequence). This CDR3 is 15 amino acids long. The chain's CDR3 is CSAGPGPGGLYEQYF. In nucleotides, the CDR3 is TGCAGTGCTGGACCGGGACCCGGTGGATTGTACGAGCAGTACTTC.

This clonotype has just a few counts. V usage is TRBV5-6 and J usage is TRBJ2-3; 9 bases fit TRBD1. Germline trimming cut 4 bases from V and 5 bases from J; bases unmatched to any gene: 8. The CDR3 sequence is 15 residues long. In germline, CDR1 is SGHDT, CDR2 YYEEEE. Here the CDR3 DNA reads TGTGCCAGCAGCAGACCGGGACAGGGTAAAGATACGCAGTATTTT. This sequence encodes CASSRPGQGKDTQYF.